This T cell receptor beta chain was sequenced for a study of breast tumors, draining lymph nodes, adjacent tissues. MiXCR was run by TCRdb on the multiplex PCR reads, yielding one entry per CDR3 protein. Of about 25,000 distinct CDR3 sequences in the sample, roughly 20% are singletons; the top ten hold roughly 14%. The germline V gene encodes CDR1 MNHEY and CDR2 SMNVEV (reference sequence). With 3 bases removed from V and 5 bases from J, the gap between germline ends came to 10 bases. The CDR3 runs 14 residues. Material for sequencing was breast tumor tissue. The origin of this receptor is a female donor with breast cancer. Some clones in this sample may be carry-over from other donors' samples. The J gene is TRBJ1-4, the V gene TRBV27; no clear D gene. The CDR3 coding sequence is TGTGCCAGCAGTTTCACTCACAGAAATGAAAAACTGTTTTTT. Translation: CASSFTHRNEKLFF.